The 13 T cell receptor beta chains below all came from one sample that was sequenced in a study of technical replicates of blood from a handful of donors. Profiled with immunoSEQ multiplex PCR; TCRdb holds only in-frame clones, not every one. The sample has under 90,000 clones, around 90% seen once. Sequencing was done on a sample of T cells isolated from PBMCs. These receptors all stem from a human donor in good health.

The chain is built from TRBV6-5 and TRBJ2-7; tentatively, D is TRBD1 (5 bases). The V end was cut by 4 bases, the J end by 5 bases, with 6 bases between. This CDR3 has 11 amino acids. Germline V gene sequence: CDR1 MNHEY, CDR2 SVGAGI. The CDR3 nucleotides are TGTGCCAGCAGTTCCAGGGACGAGCAGTACTTC. Translating gives CASSSRDEQYF.

The CDR3 loop reads CAILYGGNWGCGGANYGYTF. CDR3 nucleotide sequence: TGTGCCATCCTGTATGGGGGTAACTGGGGATGTGGAGGGGCTAACTATGGCTACACCTTC. The chain joins TRBV6-4 to TRBJ1-2, with a weak D call TRBD1 (5 bases). The CDR3 is made up of 20 amino acids. The germline V and J ends were trimmed by 10 bases and 0 bases, with 33 bases remaining between them. Germline V CDR1 and CDR2: MRHNA, SNTAGT.

The chain links TRBV5-4 to TRBJ2-7, with D perhaps TRBD2 (6 bases). The germline gives CDR1 SGHNT, CDR2 YYREEE (reference sequence). This CDR3 region has 15 residues. V was shortened by 0 bases and J by 0 bases, with 10 bases between the two germline ends. The CDR3 is CASSLVAVSSYEQYF. CDR3 nucleotides: TGTGCCAGCAGCTTGGTAGCGGTAAGCTCCTACGAGCAGTACTTC.

This chain uses TRBV15 with TRBJ1-5; 7 positions match TRBD1. Trimming took 5 bases from V and 5 from J; bases not matched to a gene: 9. CDR3 length: 15 amino acids. Germline V gene sequence: CDR1 LNHNV, CDR2 YYDKDF (reference sequence). The CDR3 here is CATSWRQGGHQPQHF. The CDR3 DNA reads as TGTGCCACCAGCTGGAGACAGGGAGGACATCAGCCCCAGCATTTT.

V and J are TRBV11-3 and TRBJ2-2, with TRBD1 identical over 10 bases. CDR3 length equals 17 residues. Trimming at V came to 4 bases and at J to 1 base, leaving 6 bases not matched to a gene. Germline values: CDR1 SGHNT, CDR2 YENEEA. CDR3 in DNA: TGTGCCAGCAGCTCACGGGACAGGGGCCAGAACACCGGGGAGCTGTTTTTT. Its protein product is CASSSRDRGQNTGELFF.

The chain links TRBV7-2 to TRBJ2-1; 7 positions match TRBD1. Germline assignment: CDR1 SGHTA and CDR2 FQGNSA. J gave up 6 bases and V 5 bases, and 10 bases lay outside the gene matches. The CDR3 length is 15 residues. The CDR3 sequence: CASSPTGTHSNEQFF. In DNA, the CDR3 is TGTGCCAGCAGCCCGACAGGGACCCATTCCAATGAGCAGTTCTTC.

The J gene is TRBJ2-1, the V gene TRBV6-6, with 14 bases aligning to TRBD2. Germline CDR1 and CDR2: MNHNY and SVGAGI (reference sequence). V shed 2 bases and J 8 bases; nucleotides not matched to a gene: 5. This CDR3 region has 16 residues. CDR3 residues: CASSYLTSGGADEQFF. CDR3 DNA: TGTGCCAGCAGTTACCTGACTAGCGGGGGGGCGGATGAGCAGTTCTTC.

This chain uses TRBV7-2 with TRBJ1-4; a weak D match, TRBD1 (5 bases). This CDR3 has 16 residues. V dropped 4 bases and J dropped 2 bases, with 14 bases sitting between them. Germline CDR1 reads SGHTA; CDR2 reads FQGNSA. CDR3: CASSYRTYPTNEKLFF. CDR3 nucleotides: TGTGCCAGCAGCTACAGGACCTACCCGACTAATGAAAAACTGTTTTTT.

This sequence joins TRBV5-1 and TRBJ2-5; D unclear. This CDR3 comprises 13 residues. V dropped 2 bases and J dropped 0 bases, with 5 bases sitting between them. Germline values: CDR1 SGHRS, CDR2 YFSETQ. Here the CDR3 reads CASSLQYQETQYF. CDR3 coding DNA: TGCGCCAGCAGCTTACAGTACCAAGAGACCCAGTACTTC. The whole variable domain, remainder taken from reference TRBV5-1 and TRBJ2-5, is KAGVTQTPRYLIKTRGQQVTLSCSPISGHRSVSWYQQTPGQGLQFLFEYFSETQRNKGNFPGRFSGRQFSNSRSEMNVSTLELGDSALYLCASSLQYQETQYFGPGTRLLVL.

V and J are TRBV7-9 and TRBJ1-2; D unclear. The CDR3 length is 13 residues. V dropped 7 bases and J dropped 4 bases, with 13 bases sitting between them. Germline V gene lookup returns CDR1 SEHNR and CDR2 FQNEAQ (reference sequence). The CDR3 protein is CASTTQAGYGYTF. CDR3 nucleotides: TGTGCCAGCACCACTCAGGCGGGCTATGGCTACACCTTC. Looking up the rest from reference TRBV7-9 and TRBJ1-2 gives the full variable domain: DTGVSQNPRHKITKRGQNVTFRCDPISEHNRLYWYRQTLGQGPEFLTYFQNEAQLEKSRLLSDRFSAERPKGSFSTLEIQRTEQGDSAMYLCASTTQAGYGYTFGSGTRLTVV.

The chain couples TRBV9 to TRBJ2-1; weak D call: TRBD1 (6 bases). Germline-derived CDR1 and CDR2 are SGDLS and YYNGEE. The V and J ends lost 4 bases and 3 bases respectively, with 14 bases between them. The CDR3 contains 15 residues. CDR3 region: CASSIGQLIYNEQFF. Here the CDR3 DNA reads TGTGCCAGCAGCATCGGACAGCTTATCTACAATGAGCAGTTCTTC.

V is TRBV7-2 and J is TRBJ2-2; perhaps TRBD2 as D (5 bases). There are 14 residues in the CDR3. The V end lost 8 bases, the J end lost 6 bases, and 16 bases lay between the germline ends. The germline gives CDR1 SGHTA, CDR2 FQGNSA. The CDR3 coding sequence is TGTGCCAGCGAGGGCCTCGAGGTCCCCGGGGAGCTGTTTTTT. Protein sequence: CASEGLEVPGELFF.

The chain combines TRBV5-1 with TRBJ1-6; D unclear. Germline V CDR1 and CDR2: SGHRS, YFSETQ. Trimming stripped 0 bases from V and 2 bases from J, with 6 bases between. The length of the CDR3 is 15 residues. This chain's CDR3 is CASSLDSAYNSPLHF. CDR3 bases: TGCGCCAGCAGCTTGGACAGTGCCTATAATTCACCCCTCCACTTT.